This TCR beta chain was sequenced during a study of cytomegalovirus exposure and HLA in healthy donors. The study ran its PCR with 60 Vbeta and 13 Jbeta primers. Repertoires were generated with immunoSEQ multiplex PCR, while TCRdb's copy carries only in-frame clones and drops some. The table includes about 130,000 clones, around 78% detected once. Trimming at V came to 5 bases and at J to 0 bases, leaving 12 bases not matched to a gene. Germline lookup yields CDR1 SEHNR and CDR2 FQNEAQ (reference sequence). The CDR3 covers 17 residues. The donors (healthy individuals) were bone marrow donors. The sequenced material came from PBMCs. The rearrangement links TRBV7-9 to TRBJ2-7; TRBD2 agrees at 8 bases. This TCR was recovered from a man aged 35 to 55 in good health and CMV-seronegative. CDR3 bases: TGTGCCAGCAGCCCTCAGCTAGCGGGTTATGACTCCTACGAGCAGTACTTC. Its protein product is CASSPQLAGYDSYEQYF.